This T cell receptor beta chain derives from a study of T-cell reconstitution after alpha-beta-depleted transplantation in children. In germline, CDR1 is MDHEN, CDR2 SYDVKM. The CDR3 has 15 amino acids. V lost 3 bases and J lost 5, with 13 bases in between. Molecular barcoding with unique molecular identifiers was used for the TCRbeta library. From the PCR reads, TCRdb called clonotypes with MiXCR, one entry per CDR3 protein. The sample contains a few hundred thousand distinct CDR3 sequences, 27% of which appear only once. In this sample, this clonotype turned up a few times. This receptor was identified in a boy under three years old with Wiskott-Aldrich syndrome, due to receive a stem cell transplant. The sequences come from PBMCs, collected before TCRalphabeta/CD19-depleted stem cell transplant. J is TRBJ1-4 and V is TRBV28, with a possible D match to TRBD1 (5 bases). CDR3: CASSFSGRKNEKLFF. The CDR3 DNA reads as TGTGCCAGCAGTTTTTCGGGGCGGAAGAATGAAAAACTGTTTTTT.